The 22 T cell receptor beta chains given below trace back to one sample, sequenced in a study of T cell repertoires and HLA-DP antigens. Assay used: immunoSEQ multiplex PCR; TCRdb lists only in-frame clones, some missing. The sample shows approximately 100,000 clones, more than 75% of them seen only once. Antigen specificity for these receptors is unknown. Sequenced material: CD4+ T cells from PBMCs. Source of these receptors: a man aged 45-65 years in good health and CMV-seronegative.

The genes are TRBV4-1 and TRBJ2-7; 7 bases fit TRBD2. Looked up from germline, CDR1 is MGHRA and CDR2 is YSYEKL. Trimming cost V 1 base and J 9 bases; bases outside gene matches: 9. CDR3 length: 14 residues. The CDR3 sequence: CASSQAGEGSVQYF. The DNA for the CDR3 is TGCGCCAGCAGCCAAGCGGGGGAGGGATCCGTGCAGTACTTC.

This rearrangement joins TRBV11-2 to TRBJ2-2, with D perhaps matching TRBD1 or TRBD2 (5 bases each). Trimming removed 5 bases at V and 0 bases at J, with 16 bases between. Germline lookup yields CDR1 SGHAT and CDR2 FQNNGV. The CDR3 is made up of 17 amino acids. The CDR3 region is CASSVRFGTANTGELFF. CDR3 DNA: TGTGCCAGCAGCGTTAGATTCGGGACGGCGAACACCGGGGAGCTGTTTTTT.

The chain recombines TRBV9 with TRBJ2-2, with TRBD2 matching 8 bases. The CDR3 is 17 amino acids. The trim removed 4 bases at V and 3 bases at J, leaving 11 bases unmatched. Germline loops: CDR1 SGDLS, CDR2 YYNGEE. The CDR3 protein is CASSFTTSGGYTGELFF. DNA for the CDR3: TGTGCCAGCAGCTTTACCACTAGCGGAGGGTACACCGGGGAGCTGTTTTTT.

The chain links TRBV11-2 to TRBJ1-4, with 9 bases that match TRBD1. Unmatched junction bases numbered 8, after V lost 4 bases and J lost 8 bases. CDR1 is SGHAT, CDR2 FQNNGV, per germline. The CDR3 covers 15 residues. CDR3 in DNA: TGTGCCAGCAGCTATACCGGGACAGGGTCCGAAAAACTGTTTTTT. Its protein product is CASSYTGTGSEKLFF.

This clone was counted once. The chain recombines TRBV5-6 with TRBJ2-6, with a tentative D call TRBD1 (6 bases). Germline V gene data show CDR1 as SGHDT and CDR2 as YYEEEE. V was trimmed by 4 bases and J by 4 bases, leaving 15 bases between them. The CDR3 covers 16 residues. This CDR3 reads CASSTTGTRGANVLTF. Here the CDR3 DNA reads TGTGCCAGCAGCACTACAGGGACCAGAGGGGCCAACGTCCTGACTTTC.

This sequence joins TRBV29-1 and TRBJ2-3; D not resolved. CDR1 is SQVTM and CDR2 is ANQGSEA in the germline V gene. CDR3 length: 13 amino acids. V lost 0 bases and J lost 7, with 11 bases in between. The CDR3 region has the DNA TGCAGCGTTGAAGAAGGCCCCACCAATACGCAGTATTTT. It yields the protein CSVEEGPTNTQYF.

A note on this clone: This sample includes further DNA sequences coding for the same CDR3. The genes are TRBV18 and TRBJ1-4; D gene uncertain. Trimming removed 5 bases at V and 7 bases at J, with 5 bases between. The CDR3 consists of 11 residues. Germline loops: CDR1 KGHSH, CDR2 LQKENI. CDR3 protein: CASSVGEKLFF. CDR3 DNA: TGTGCCAGCTCAGTCGGTGAAAAACTGTTTTTT.

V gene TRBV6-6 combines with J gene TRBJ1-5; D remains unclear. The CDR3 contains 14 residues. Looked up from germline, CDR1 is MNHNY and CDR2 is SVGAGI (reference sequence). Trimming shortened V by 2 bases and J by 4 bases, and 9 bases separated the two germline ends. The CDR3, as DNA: TGTGCCAGCAGTTACCTACCCCTTAATCAGCCCCAGCATTTT. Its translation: CASSYLPLNQPQHF.

CDR3 in amino acids: CASSTGGFGDGELFF. For the CDR3, the DNA is TGTGCCAGCAGCACGGGGGGGTTTGGAGACGGGGAGCTGTTTTTT. V and J are TRBV7-2 and TRBJ2-2, with TRBD2 matching over 8 bases. CDR3 length equals 15 residues. Trimming took 5 bases from V and 7 from J; bases not matched to a gene: 9. Germline assignment: CDR1 SGHTA and CDR2 FQGNSA.

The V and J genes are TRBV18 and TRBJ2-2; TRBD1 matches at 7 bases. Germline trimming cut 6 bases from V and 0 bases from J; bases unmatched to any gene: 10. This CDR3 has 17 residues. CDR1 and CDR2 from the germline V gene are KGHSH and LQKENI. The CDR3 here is CASSRLRQGPNTGELFF. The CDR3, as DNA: TGTGCCAGCTCGCGCCTACGACAGGGACCGAACACCGGGGAGCTGTTTTTT.

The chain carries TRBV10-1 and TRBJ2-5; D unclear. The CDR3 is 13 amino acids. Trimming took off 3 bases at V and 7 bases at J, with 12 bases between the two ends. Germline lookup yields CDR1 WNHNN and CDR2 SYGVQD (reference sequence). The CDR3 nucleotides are TGCGCCAGCAGTGAAGGAGTGCTAGGGACCCAGTACTTC. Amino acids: CASSEGVLGTQYF.

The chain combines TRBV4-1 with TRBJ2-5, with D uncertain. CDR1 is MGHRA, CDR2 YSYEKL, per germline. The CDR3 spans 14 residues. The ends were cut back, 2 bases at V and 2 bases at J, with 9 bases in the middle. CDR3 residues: CASSQQELQETQYF. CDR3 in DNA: TGCGCCAGCAGCCAACAAGAGTTACAAGAGACCCAGTACTTC.

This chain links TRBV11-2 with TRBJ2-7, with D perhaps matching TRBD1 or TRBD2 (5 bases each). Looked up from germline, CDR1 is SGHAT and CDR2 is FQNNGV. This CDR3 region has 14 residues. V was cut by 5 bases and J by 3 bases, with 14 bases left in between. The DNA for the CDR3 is TGTGCCAGCAGCGGCCACGGGGCCCTCTACGAGCAGTACTTC. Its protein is CASSGHGALYEQYF.

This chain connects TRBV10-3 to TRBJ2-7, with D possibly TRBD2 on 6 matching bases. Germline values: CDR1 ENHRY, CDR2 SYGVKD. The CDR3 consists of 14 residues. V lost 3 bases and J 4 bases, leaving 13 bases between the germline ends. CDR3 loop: CAISDPGLSYEQYF. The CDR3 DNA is TGTGCCATCAGTGACCCGGGACTGTCGTACGAGCAGTACTTC.

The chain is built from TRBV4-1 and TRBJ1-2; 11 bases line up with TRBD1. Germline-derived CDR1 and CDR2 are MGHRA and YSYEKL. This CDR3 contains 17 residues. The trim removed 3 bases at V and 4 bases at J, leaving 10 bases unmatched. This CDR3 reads CASSQMVGQGASYGYTF. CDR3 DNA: TGCGCCAGCAGCCAGATGGTAGGACAGGGGGCCAGCTATGGCTACACCTTC.

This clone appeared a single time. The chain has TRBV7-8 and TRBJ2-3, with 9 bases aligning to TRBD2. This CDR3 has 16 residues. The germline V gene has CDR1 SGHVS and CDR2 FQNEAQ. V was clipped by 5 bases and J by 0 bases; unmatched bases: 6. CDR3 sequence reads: CASSLRTSASTDTQYF. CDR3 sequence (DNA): TGTGCCAGCAGCCTGCGGACTAGCGCTAGCACAGATACGCAGTATTTT.

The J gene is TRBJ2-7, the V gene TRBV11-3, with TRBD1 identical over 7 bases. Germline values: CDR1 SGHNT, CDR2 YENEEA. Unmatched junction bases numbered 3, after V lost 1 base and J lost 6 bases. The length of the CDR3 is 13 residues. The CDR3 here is CASSLGEGAEQYF. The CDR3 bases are TGTGCCAGCAGCTTAGGAGAGGGGGCCGAGCAGTACTTC.

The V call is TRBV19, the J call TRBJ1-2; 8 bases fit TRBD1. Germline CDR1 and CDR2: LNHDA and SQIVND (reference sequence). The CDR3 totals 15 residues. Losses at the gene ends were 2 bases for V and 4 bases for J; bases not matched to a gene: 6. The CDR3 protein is CASSIIGQGAYGYTF. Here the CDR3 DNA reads TGTGCCAGTAGTATAATCGGACAGGGAGCCTATGGCTACACCTTC.

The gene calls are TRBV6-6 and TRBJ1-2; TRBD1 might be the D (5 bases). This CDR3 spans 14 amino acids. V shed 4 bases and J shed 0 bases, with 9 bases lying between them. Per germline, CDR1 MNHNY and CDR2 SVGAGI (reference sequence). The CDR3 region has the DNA TGTGCCAGCAGTTGGGACGCCACTAACTATGGCTACACCTTC. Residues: CASSWDATNYGYTF.

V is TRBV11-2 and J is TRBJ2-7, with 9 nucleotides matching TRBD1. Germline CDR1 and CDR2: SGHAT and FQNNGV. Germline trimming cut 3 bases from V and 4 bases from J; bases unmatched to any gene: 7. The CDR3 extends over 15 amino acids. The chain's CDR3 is CASSLTGTGLYEQYF. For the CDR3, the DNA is TGTGCCAGCAGCTTGACCGGGACAGGGTTATACGAGCAGTACTTC.

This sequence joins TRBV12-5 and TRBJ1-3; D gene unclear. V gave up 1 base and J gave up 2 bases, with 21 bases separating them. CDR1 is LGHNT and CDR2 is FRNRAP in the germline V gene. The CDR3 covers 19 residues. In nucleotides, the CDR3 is TGTGCTAGTGGTTTGGCATTTCAGGATTTACGGATAACTGGAAACACCATATATTTT. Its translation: CASGLAFQDLRITGNTIYF.

CDR3 residues: CASSSQIQGVEQYF. The CDR3 region has the DNA TGTGCCAGCAGTTCACAAATTCAGGGCGTCGAGCAGTACTTC. The chain combines TRBV2 with TRBJ2-7; TRBD1 might be the D (5 bases). The CDR3 runs to 14 residues. CDR1 SNHLY and CDR2 FYNNEI come from the germline V gene. The germline V and J ends were trimmed by 5 bases and 6 bases, with 17 bases remaining between them.